What follows are 15 T cell receptor beta chains derived from one specimen sequenced in a study of cytomegalovirus exposure and HLA in healthy donors. A multiplex PCR was run with 60 Vbeta primers and 13 Jbeta primers. Using immunoSEQ multiplex PCR, the repertoire was profiled, and TCRdb retains in-frame clones only, with some absent. This sample carries some 140,000 clones, around 79% of them seen once, and the ten largest clones take around 3%. What was sequenced was PBMCs. These receptors were obtained from a female donor in good health and CMV-seronegative.

V and J are TRBV29-1 and TRBJ1-1; TRBD1 matches 9 bases. Germline CDR1 and CDR2: SQVTM and ANQGSEA. The CDR3 covers 13 residues. The V gene end was trimmed by 6 bases and the J gene end by 3 bases; junction bases not matched to a gene: 5. The CDR3 sequence: CSVSRDRDTEAFF. DNA of the CDR3: TGCAGCGTCTCCCGGGACAGGGACACTGAAGCTTTCTTT.

V gene TRBV7-2 combines with J gene TRBJ2-3, with a tentative D call TRBD1 (5 bases). The length of the CDR3 is 15 residues. V lost 1 base to trimming and J lost 2 bases, with 10 bases between them. Germline CDR1 reads SGHTA; CDR2 reads FQGNSA. This chain's CDR3 is CASSLVSTATDTQYF. CDR3 nucleotides: TGTGCCAGCAGCTTAGTCTCGACAGCCACAGATACGCAGTATTTT.

Only a few counts were recorded for this clone. V gene TRBV5-1 combines with J gene TRBJ2-1; no clear D. Deletions cut 0 bases from V and 4 bases from J, with 5 bases between. This CDR3 contains 13 residues. Germline V gives CDR1 SGHRS, CDR2 YFSETQ. CDR3 sequence reads: CASSLARYNEQFF. CDR3 nucleotides: TGCGCCAGCAGCTTGGCCAGGTACAATGAGCAGTTCTTC.

The J gene is TRBJ1-3, the V gene TRBV18; 8 nucleotides agree with TRBD1. Germline loops: CDR1 KGHSH, CDR2 LQKENI. This CDR3 region has 18 residues. After removal of 0 bases from V and 0 bases from J, the junction contained 7 bases not matched to a gene. CDR3 nucleotides: TGTGCCAGCTCACCACCCGGGACAGGAGGGAACTCTGGAAACACCATATATTTT. Its translation: CASSPPGTGGNSGNTIYF. The whole variable domain, remainder taken from reference TRBV18 and TRBJ1-3, is NAGVMQNPRHLVRRRGQEARLRCSPMKGHSHVYWYRQLPEEGLKFMVYLQKENIIDESGMPKERFSAEFPKEGPSILRIQQVVRGDSAAYFCASSPPGTGGNSGNTIYFGEGSWLTVV.

This chain joins TRBV27 and TRBJ1-1; 9 bases line up with TRBD1. There are 14 residues in the CDR3. V lost 6 bases to trimming and J lost 5 bases; unmatched junction nucleotides: 7. Germline-derived CDR1 and CDR2 are MNHEY and SMNVEV (reference sequence). The CDR3 here is CASSPTGGATEAFF. The CDR3 nucleotides read TGTGCCAGCAGCCCCACAGGGGGCGCGACTGAAGCTTTCTTT.

The chain combines TRBV4-1 with TRBJ2-3, with D tentatively TRBD1 (6 bases). CDR1 and CDR2 (germline): MGHRA, YSYEKL. The CDR3 runs to 17 residues. V shed 3 bases and J shed 4 bases, with 20 bases lying between them. CDR3 nucleotide sequence: TGCGCCAGCAGCCAGCGACCCAGGGGTTCGGATTCAGATACGCAGTATTTT. Residues: CASSQRPRGSDSDTQYF.

The chain is built from TRBV5-4 and TRBJ2-7; D may be TRBD1 (7 bases). In germline, CDR1 is SGHNT, CDR2 YYREEE (reference sequence). This CDR3 is 15 amino acids long. V was trimmed by 3 bases and J by 3 bases, leaving 16 bases between them. CDR3 sequence: CASSSEGTVFYEQYF. The DNA for the CDR3 is TGTGCCAGCAGCTCGGAGGGGACAGTCTTCTACGAGCAGTACTTC.

The chain joins TRBV5-1 to TRBJ2-1, with TRBD2 as a possible D gene (5 bases). Germline lookup yields CDR1 SGHRS and CDR2 YFSETQ. Trimming pared 4 bases from V and 8 bases from J, leaving 10 bases between. This CDR3 region has 12 residues. DNA for the CDR3: TGCGCCAGCAGCGACACTAGTGATGAGCAGTTCTTC. Residues: CASSDTSDEQFF.

The J gene is TRBJ1-2, the V gene TRBV6-5; unclear D gene. This CDR3 contains 13 residues. Germline CDR1 reads MNHEY; CDR2 reads SVGAGI. V lost 5 bases and J 3 bases, leaving 10 bases between the germline ends. CDR3 nucleotides: TGTGCCAGCAGTGCGGTATGGTACTATGGCTACACCTTC. Protein product: CASSAVWYYGYTF.

The V and J genes are TRBV19 and TRBJ2-5, with D maybe TRBD2 (5 bases). The CDR3 is 14 residues long. V lost 3 bases and J lost 2, with 10 bases in between. Germline CDR1 LNHDA, CDR2 SQIVND (reference sequence). This CDR3 is CASSIRGRQETQYF. The DNA of the CDR3 is TGTGCCAGTAGTATCCGAGGGCGGCAAGAGACCCAGTACTTC. The full variable domain, completed using reference TRBV19 and TRBJ2-5, is DGGITQSPKYLFRKEGQNVTLSCEQNLNHDAMYWYRQDPGQGLRLIYYSQIVNDFQKGDIAEGYSVSREKKESFPLTVTSAQKNPTAFYLCASSIRGRQETQYFGPGTRLLVL.

The chain combines TRBV6-1 with TRBJ1-1; D is ambiguous. The germline V gene has CDR1 MNHNS and CDR2 SASEGT. Between the trimmed V and J ends, which lost 6 bases and 2 bases, there was a span of 10 bases. The CDR3 extends over 13 amino acids. The CDR3 DNA reads as TGTGCCAGCAGGGGAGGACTCAACACTGAAGCTTTCTTT. Translated: CASRGGLNTEAFF.

This chain links TRBV9 with TRBJ2-3; possible D gene TRBD2, 6 bases. CDR3 length: 14 residues. Germline lookup yields CDR1 SGDLS and CDR2 YYNGEE. V gave up 4 bases and J gave up 5 bases, with 14 bases separating them. CDR3 sequence reads: CASSSRLDVDTQYF. The CDR3 DNA reads as TGTGCCAGCAGCTCGCGACTAGACGTAGATACGCAGTATTTT.

The chain employs TRBV29-1 and TRBJ2-7, with TRBD2 matching over 14 bases. CDR1 and CDR2 (germline): SQVTM, ANQGSEA. With V trimmed by 4 bases and J by 5 bases, 4 bases remained unmatched. This CDR3 is built from 14 residues. As DNA, the CDR3 is TGCAGCGTTGGAGGGACTAGCGGGGGTGACGAGCAGTACTTC. Translating gives CSVGGTSGGDEQYF.

This chain connects TRBV29-1 to TRBJ2-1; a weak D match, TRBD1 (6 bases). The CDR3 extends over 15 amino acids. Germline CDR1 SQVTM, CDR2 ANQGSEA. The V end lost 3 bases, the J end lost 0 bases, and 12 bases lay between the germline ends. The CDR3 protein is CSVEGRGSSYNEQFF. The CDR3 DNA sequence: TGCAGCGTTGAGGGTAGGGGGAGCTCCTACAATGAGCAGTTCTTC.

The CDR3, as DNA: TGTGCCTGGAGCTCCGGGGGAGGGTCCTATGGCTACACCTTC. This sequence encodes CAWSSGGGSYGYTF. V usage is TRBV30 and J usage is TRBJ1-2; possible D gene TRBD1, 5 bases. The germline CDR1 and CDR2 sequences are GTSNPN and SVGIG (reference sequence). The CDR3 covers 14 residues. Between the trimmed V and J ends, which lost 3 bases and 4 bases, there was a span of 15 bases. Full variable domain (rest looked up from reference TRBV30 and TRBJ1-2): SQTIHQWPATLVQPVGSPLSLECTVEGTSNPNLYWYRQAAGRGLQLLFYSVGIGQISSEVPQNLSASRPQDRQFILSSKKLLLSDSGFYLCAWSSGGGSYGYTFGSGTRLTVV.